One and the same sample provided the 26 T cell receptor beta chains below, sequenced in a study of blood T cell repertoires in COVID-19. The protocol was immunoSEQ multiplex PCR, while the TCRdb copy is restricted to in-frame clones and leaves out a portion. The data hold about 80,000 clones, with about 85% observed a single time. The sequencing input was peripheral blood. These receptors were taken from a human donor in a cohort sampled during active COVID-19.

V usage is TRBV6-6 and J usage is TRBJ1-1; TRBD1 agrees at 8 bases. CDR1 and CDR2 (germline): MNHNY, SVGAGI (reference sequence). After removal of 5 bases from V and 4 bases from J, the junction contained 6 bases not matched to a gene. This CDR3 comprises 14 residues. CDR3 sequence (DNA): TGTGCCAGCAGTCCGGACAGGGTTGGCACTGAAGCTTTCTTT. Its translation is CASSPDRVGTEAFF.

This chain uses TRBV6-5 with TRBJ2-7, with D tentatively TRBD1 (7 bases). V shed 2 bases and J shed 3 bases, with 14 bases lying between them. The length of the CDR3 is 15 residues. CDR1 and CDR2 (germline): MNHEY, SVGAGI. CDR3 in DNA: TGTGCCAGCAGTTACGCGGGACAGTTCTTCTACGAGCAGTACTTC. Translation: CASSYAGQFFYEQYF.

The chain links TRBV3-1 (or the pseudogene TRBV3-2) to TRBJ2-1; D call uncertain. Germline values: CDR1 LGHDT, CDR2 YNNKEL (reference sequence). Trimming cost V 1 base and J 4 bases, with 8 bases left between them. This CDR3 has 14 residues. The CDR3 DNA reads TGTGCCAGCAGCCAAGCGGGTAGATACAATGAGCAGTTCTTC. It encodes CASSQAGRYNEQFF.

The chain joins TRBV7-9 to TRBJ2-1, with D possibly being TRBD2 (6 bases). Germline V gives CDR1 SEHNR, CDR2 FQNEAQ (reference sequence). Trimming shortened V by 3 bases and J by 7 bases, and 10 bases separated the two germline ends. The CDR3 totals 13 residues. The CDR3 is CASSFWGVNEQFF. CDR3 DNA: TGTGCCAGCAGCTTTTGGGGGGTGAATGAGCAGTTCTTC.

A single count supports this clone. The V gene is TRBV5-1, the J gene TRBJ2-3, with D hard to call. This CDR3 spans 15 amino acids. Germline loops: CDR1 SGHRS, CDR2 YFSETQ. V lost 0 bases to trimming and J lost 1 base, with 9 bases between them. CDR3 region: CASSLGRVRTDTQYF. CDR3 bases: TGCGCCAGCAGCTTGGGTAGAGTCCGCACAGATACGCAGTATTTT.

The chain uses TRBV18 and TRBJ2-3, with no clear D. This CDR3 contains 15 residues. Per germline, CDR1 KGHSH and CDR2 LQKENI. With 3 bases removed from V and 0 bases from J, the gap between germline ends came to 10 bases. The CDR3 sequence: CASSPEYVSTDTQYF. CDR3 nucleotide sequence: TGTGCCAGCTCACCCGAGTACGTCAGCACAGATACGCAGTATTTT.

The chain joins TRBV11-3 to TRBJ2-7; 8 bases line up with TRBD1. There are 14 residues in the CDR3. Germline trimming cut 3 bases from V and 3 bases from J; bases unmatched to any gene: 4. Per germline, CDR1 SGHNT and CDR2 YENEEA. The CDR3, as DNA: TGTGCCAGCAGCTTGGGGACAGGTCACTACGAGCAGTACTTC. This encodes CASSLGTGHYEQYF. The whole variable domain, filled in from reference TRBV11-3 and TRBJ2-7, reads EAGVVQSPRYKIIEKKQPVAFWCNPISGHNTLYWYLQNLGQGPELLIRYENEEAVDDSQLPKDRFSAERLKGVDSTLKIQPAELGDSAVYLCASSLGTGHYEQYFGPGTRLTVT.

With respect to this clone: Other DNA sequences in this sample translate to the same CDR3. The chain has TRBV5-1 and TRBJ2-1; TRBD2 is a possible D gene (6 bases). V was pared by 3 bases and J by 7 bases, with 14 bases between. CDR1 and CDR2 from the germline V gene are SGHRS and YFSETQ. This CDR3 comprises 14 residues. The CDR3 region is CASSSPGAGNEQFF. CDR3 sequence (DNA): TGCGCCAGCAGCTCCCCCGGGGCGGGGAATGAGCAGTTCTTC.

The chain recombines TRBV6-6 with TRBJ2-1; the D gene is possibly TRBD2 (5 bases). The CDR3 totals 15 residues. V lost 0 bases and J lost 6, with 12 bases in between. The germline CDR1 and CDR2 sequences are MNHNY and SVGAGI (reference sequence). The CDR3 protein is CASSYSPGTLNEQFF. The CDR3 DNA is TGTGCCAGCAGTTACTCACCGGGAACACTCAATGAGCAGTTCTTC.

The gene calls are TRBV5-1 and TRBJ1-6, with D perhaps matching TRBD1 (5 bases). Germline assignment: CDR1 SGHRS and CDR2 YFSETQ. Deletions cut 4 bases from V and 13 bases from J, with 18 bases between. CDR3 length: 14 residues. CDR3 nucleotides: TGCGCCAGCAGCCCGGGGGGGACCGACCTCCCCCTCCACTTT. Amino acid sequence: CASSPGGTDLPLHF.

The chain couples TRBV18 to TRBJ2-2; 11 bases agree with TRBD2. Germline V CDR1 and CDR2: KGHSH, LQKENI. The CDR3 spans 17 residues. Trimming cost V 3 bases and J 0 bases; bases outside gene matches: 3. Here the CDR3 DNA reads TGTGCCAGCTCACCGGCGACTAGCGGGACGAACACCGGGGAGCTGTTTTTT. This gives the protein CASSPATSGTNTGELFF.

This clone was seen a few times. This sequence joins TRBV18 and TRBJ2-5, with 9 bases identical to TRBD1. V lost 6 bases and J lost 4; bases outside the gene matches: 3. The CDR3 contains 13 residues. CDR1 and CDR2 (germline): KGHSH, LQKENI. The DNA of the CDR3 is TGTGCCAGCTCGCCGGGACAGGGAGAGACCCAGTACTTC. Amino acid sequence: CASSPGQGETQYF.

The V and J genes are TRBV30 and TRBJ2-5; 10 nucleotides match TRBD2. V shed 0 bases, J shed 5 bases, and the junction held 9 bases outside the gene matches. CDR1 and CDR2 from the germline V gene are GTSNPN and SVGIG (reference sequence). The CDR3 runs 16 residues. The CDR3: CAWSVLSTSGMETQYF. The CDR3 DNA follows: TGTGCCTGGAGTGTACTGTCTACTAGCGGGATGGAGACCCAGTACTTC. Full variable domain (remainder filled in from reference TRBV30 and TRBJ2-5): SQTIHQWPATLVQPVGSPLSLECTVEGTSNPNLYWYRQAAGRGLQLLFYSVGIGQISSEVPQNLSASRPQDRQFILSSKKLLLSDSGFYLCAWSVLSTSGMETQYFGPGTRLLVL.

The chain employs TRBV5-1 and TRBJ1-4; the D gene is possibly TRBD1 (6 bases). The V end lost 0 bases, the J end lost 8 bases, and 8 bases lay between the germline ends. The germline V gene has CDR1 SGHRS and CDR2 YFSETQ. The CDR3 runs to 13 residues. CDR3 in DNA: TGCGCCAGCAGCTTGGACAGGGCGGAAAAACTGTTTTTT. Translating gives CASSLDRAEKLFF.

J is TRBJ1-1 and V is TRBV18; D gene ambiguous. This CDR3 comprises 14 residues. With 2 bases removed from V and 1 base from J, the gap between germline ends came to 8 bases. Germline values: CDR1 KGHSH, CDR2 LQKENI. The CDR3 nucleotides are TGTGCCAGCTCACCATGGCCAGAGAACACTGAAGCTTTCTTT. Residues: CASSPWPENTEAFF.

This chain connects TRBV27 to TRBJ1-2; D gene unclear. Looked up from germline, CDR1 is MNHEY and CDR2 is SMNVEV (reference sequence). The CDR3 totals 13 residues. Trimming stripped 0 bases from V and 7 bases from J, with 9 bases between. CDR3 sequence reads: CASSLSPDIGYTF. For the CDR3, the DNA is TGTGCCAGCAGTTTATCCCCTGACATTGGCTACACCTTC.

The chain uses TRBV7-8 and TRBJ1-5; no clear D. This CDR3 has 14 amino acids. Per germline, CDR1 SGHVS and CDR2 FQNEAQ. Trimming took 1 base from V and 4 from J, leaving 8 bases between them. The CDR3 DNA reads TGTGCCAGCAGCTTAGGGGAGGGAAATCAGCCCCAGCATTTT. Amino acid sequence: CASSLGEGNQPQHF.

The chain couples TRBV11-2 to TRBJ2-7; the match to TRBD2 covers 9 bases. CDR1 and CDR2 from the germline V gene are SGHAT and FQNNGV. The V and J ends lost 5 bases and 6 bases, in that order; junction bases with no gene match: 11. The CDR3 loop spans 15 amino acids. The chain's CDR3 is CASSRPSGAGGEQYF. In DNA form, the CDR3 reads TGTGCCAGCAGCCGCCCTAGCGGGGCGGGGGGCGAGCAGTACTTC. Based on the CDR3 plus reference TRBV11-2 and TRBJ2-7, the full variable domain is EAGVAQSPRYKIIEKRQSVAFWCNPISGHATLYWYQQILGQGPKLLIQFQNNGVVDDSQLPKDRFSAERLKGVDSTLKIQPAKLEDSAVYLCASSRPSGAGGEQYFGPGTRLTVT.

V is TRBV2 and J is TRBJ1-1, with D maybe TRBD1 (5 bases). V gave up 1 base and J gave up 3 bases, with 15 bases separating them. Germline V gene sequence: CDR1 SNHLY, CDR2 FYNNEI. This CDR3 has 16 residues. The CDR3 region has the DNA TGTGCCAGCAGTGAAGAATCCTGGGGCTTCGACACTGAAGCTTTCTTT. Translated, it gives CASSEESWGFDTEAFF.

V is TRBV5-8 and J is TRBJ2-7; 10 positions match TRBD2. This CDR3 region has 15 residues. Germline V gene data show CDR1 as SGHTS and CDR2 as YDEGEE. After removal of 2 bases from V and 0 bases from J, the junction contained 2 bases not matched to a gene. CDR3 DNA sequence: TGTGCCAGCAGCTTTCTAGCGGGGGACTCCTACGAGCAGTACTTC. The encoded protein is CASSFLAGDSYEQYF.

This clone was observed a few times. The rearrangement links TRBV7-6 to TRBJ2-7, with 7 bases identical to TRBD1. Germline CDR1 SGHVS, CDR2 FNYEAQ. J was trimmed by 1 base and V by 5 bases; bases with no gene match: 2. The CDR3 totals 13 residues. The CDR3 nucleotides are TGTGCCAGCAGCCAGACAGGGTCCTACGAGCAGTACTTC. Translated: CASSQTGSYEQYF. Complete variable domain (other parts from reference TRBV7-6 and TRBJ2-7): GAGVSQSPRYKVTKRGQDVALRCDPISGHVSLYWYRQALGQGPEFLTYFNYEAQQDKSGLPNDRFSAERPEGSISTLTIQRTEQRDSAMYRCASSQTGSYEQYFGPGTRLTVT.

This chain uses TRBV5-1 with TRBJ1-4, with 12 bases identical to TRBD1. The germline gives CDR1 SGHRS, CDR2 YFSETQ. The junction had 8 bases not matched to a gene; V was cut back by 2 bases and J by 0 bases. The CDR3 length is 19 residues. CDR3 nucleotide sequence: TGCGCCAGCAGCTTCCGGGACAGGGGGCGAGGGTCAACTAATGAAAAACTGTTTTTT. Translated: CASSFRDRGRGSTNEKLFF.

This clone showed up just a few times. This chain uses TRBV5-5 with TRBJ1-5, with 7 bases identical to TRBD1. The CDR3 consists of 15 residues. The V gene end was trimmed by 1 base and the J gene end by 1 base; junction bases not matched to a gene: 2. The V gene's germline CDR1 is SGHKS and CDR2 YYEKEE (reference sequence). The CDR3 sequence: CASSLQGGSNQPQHF. The DNA of the CDR3 is TGTGCCAGCAGCTTGCAGGGGGGCAGCAATCAGCCCCAGCATTTT. Full variable domain (missing parts from reference TRBV5-5 and TRBJ1-5): DAGVTQSPTHLIKTRGQQVTLRCSPISGHKSVSWYQQVLGQGPQFIFQYYEKEERGRGNFPDRFSARQFPNYSSELNVNALLLGDSALYLCASSLQGGSNQPQHFGDGTRLSIL.

The rearrangement uses TRBV11-3 and TRBJ1-1; maybe TRBD1 (5 bases). CDR1 and CDR2 from the germline V gene are SGHNT and YENEEA. V was shortened by 6 bases and J by 4 bases, with 15 bases between the two germline ends. The CDR3 loop spans 14 amino acids. CDR3: CASSGGRASTEAFF. In nucleotides, the CDR3 is TGTGCCAGCAGTGGGGGGAGGGCGAGCACTGAAGCTTTCTTT.

This chain uses TRBV3-1 (or the pseudogene TRBV3-2) with TRBJ1-1; 7 bases are shared with TRBD1. V lost 8 bases and J lost 6; bases outside the gene matches: 3. The germline gives CDR1 LGHDT, CDR2 YNNKEL (reference sequence). CDR3 length: 11 amino acids. CDR3 sequence (DNA): TGTGCCAGCCTTCAGGGGGCTGAAGCTTTCTTT. Translating it yields CASLQGAEAFF.

This sequence joins TRBV27 and TRBJ2-3; D perhaps matches TRBD2 (7 bases). V was clipped by 4 bases and J by 7 bases, with 18 bases between them. This CDR3 comprises 15 residues. Germline assignment: CDR1 MNHEY and CDR2 SMNVEV (reference sequence). The chain's CDR3 is CASSSLGGGGNTQYF. CDR3 sequence (DNA): TGTGCCAGCAGTTCCCTAGGGGGGGGCGGAAATACGCAGTATTTT.